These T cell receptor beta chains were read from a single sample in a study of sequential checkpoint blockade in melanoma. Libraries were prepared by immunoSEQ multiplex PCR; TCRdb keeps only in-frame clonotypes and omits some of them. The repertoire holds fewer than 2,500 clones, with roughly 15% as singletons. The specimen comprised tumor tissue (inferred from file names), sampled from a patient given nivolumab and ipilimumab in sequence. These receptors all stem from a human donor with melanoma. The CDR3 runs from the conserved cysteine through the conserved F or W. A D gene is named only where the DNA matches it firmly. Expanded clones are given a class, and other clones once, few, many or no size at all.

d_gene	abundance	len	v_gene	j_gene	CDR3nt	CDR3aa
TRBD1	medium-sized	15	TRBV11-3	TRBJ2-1	TGTGCCAGCAGCTTATGGGACAGCAAAGCTAATGAGCAGTTCTTC	CASSLWDSKANEQFF
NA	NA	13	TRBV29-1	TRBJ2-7	TGCAGCGTTGTGGCAGGGTCTGGGTACGAGCAGTACTTC	CSVVAGSGYEQYF
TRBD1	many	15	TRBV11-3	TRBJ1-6	TGTGCCAGCAGCTTAGGGACAGGACTGCGGTCACCCCTCCACTTT	CASSLGTGLRSPLHF
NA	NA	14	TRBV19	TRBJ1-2	TGTGCCAGTAGTGTAGGGCCTCAAGCAGTTGGCTACACCTTC	CASSVGPQAVGYTF
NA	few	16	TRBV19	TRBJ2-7	TGTGCCAGTAGTCCAAAAAGGGGCCTCCAGGACTACGAGCAGTACTTC	CASSPKRGLQDYEQYF
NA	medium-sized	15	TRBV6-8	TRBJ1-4	TGTGCCAGCAGTTATCGGGGAGATGTAAATGAAAAACTGTTTTTT	CASSYRGDVNEKLFF
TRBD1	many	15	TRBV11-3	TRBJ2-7	TGTGCCAGCAGCTCCCGGGACAGGGTTGTGTACGAGCAGTACTTC	CASSSRDRVVYEQYF
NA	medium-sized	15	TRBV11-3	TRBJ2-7	TGTGCCAGCAGCGTAGGGGCGGGGGCTCAATACGAGCAGTACTTC	CASSVGAGAQYEQYF
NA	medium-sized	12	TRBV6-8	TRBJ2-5	TGTGCCAGCAGTTACCCTGAAGAGACCCAGTACTTC	CASSYPEETQYF
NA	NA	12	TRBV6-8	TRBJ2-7	TGTGCCAGCAGACAGGGTACCTACGAGCAGTACTTC	CASRQGTYEQYF
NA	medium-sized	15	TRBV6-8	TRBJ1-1	TGTGCCAGCAGTTATAAGGTCTGGGGGGACACTGAAGCTTTCTTT	CASSYKVWGDTEAFF
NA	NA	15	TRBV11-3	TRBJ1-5	TGTGCCAGCAGCTTAGTAGGGGGTCCCAATCAGCCCCAGCATTTT	CASSLVGGPNQPQHF
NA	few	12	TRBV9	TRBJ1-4	TGTGCCAGCAGCAGGGCAGGGGAAAAACTGTTTTTT	CASSRAGEKLFF
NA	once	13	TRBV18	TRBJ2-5	TGTGCCAGCCCTATGGGGGGCGCCGGGACCCAGTACTTC	CASPMGGAGTQYF
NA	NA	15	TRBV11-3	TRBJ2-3	TGTGCCAGCAGCTCCCTCAGGACCCACACAGATACGCAGTATTTT	CASSSLRTHTDTQYF
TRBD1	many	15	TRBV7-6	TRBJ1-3	TGTGCCAGCAGCCCAGGACAGGGAGAAGGAAACACCATATATTTT	CASSPGQGEGNTIYF
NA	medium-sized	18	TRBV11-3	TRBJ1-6	TGTGCCAGCAGTAACGGTGTACCCGGGAGCTCCTATAATTCACCCCTCCACTTT	CASSNGVPGSSYNSPLHF
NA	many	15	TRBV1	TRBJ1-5	TGCGCCAGCAGCCAAGTCGCATCCCAAAATCAGCCCCAGCATTTT	CASSQVASQNQPQHF
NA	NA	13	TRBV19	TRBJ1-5	TGTGCCAGTAGCCACCATAGCAATCAGCCCCAGCATTTT	CASSHHSNQPQHF
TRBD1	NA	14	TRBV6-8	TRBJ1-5	TGTGCCAGCAGTCAACAGGGGAGCGATCAGCCCCAGCATTTT	CASSQQGSDQPQHF
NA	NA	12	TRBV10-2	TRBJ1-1	TGCGCCAGCAGGAACGGGAACACTGAAGCTTTCTTT	CASRNGNTEAFF
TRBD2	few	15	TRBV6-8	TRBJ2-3	TGTGCCAGCAGTGAGGGCGGGGGGGCCACAGATACGCAGTATTTT	CASSEGGGATDTQYF
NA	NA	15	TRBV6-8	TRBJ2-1	TGTGCCAGCAGTTCCCTCGGGAGTTCCTACAATGAGCAGTTCTTC	CASSSLGSSYNEQFF
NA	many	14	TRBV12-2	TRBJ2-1	TGTGCCAGTAAAACGGGACTAGCTATTCATGAGCAGTTCTTC	CASKTGLAIHEQFF
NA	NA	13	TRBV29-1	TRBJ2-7	TGCAGCGTAAGAGTGGACAGCACCTACGAGCAGTACTTC	CSVRVDSTYEQYF
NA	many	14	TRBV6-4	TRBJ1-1	TGTGCCAGCAGTGATGTGGGGGGGGGTACTGAAGCTTTCTTT	CASSDVGGGTEAFF
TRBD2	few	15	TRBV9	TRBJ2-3	TGTGCCAGCAGCGTGACTAGCGGGGGGGCCCATACGCAGTATTTT	CASSVTSGGAHTQYF
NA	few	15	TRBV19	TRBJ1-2	TGTGCCAGTAGCCCATCGGGAACCCGTGGCGATGGCTACACCTTC	CASSPSGTRGDGYTF
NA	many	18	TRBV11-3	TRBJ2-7	TGTGCCAGCAGCTTAAGGGGACCGACAGGACCCTACTCCTACGAGCAGTACTTC	CASSLRGPTGPYSYEQYF
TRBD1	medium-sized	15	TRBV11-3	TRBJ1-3	TGTGCCAGCAGACCGGACAGGAGCTCTGGAAACACCATATATTTT	CASRPDRSSGNTIYF
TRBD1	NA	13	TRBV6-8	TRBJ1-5	TGTGCCAGCGCAGGGGGACGCCATCAGCCCCAGCATTTT	CASAGGRHQPQHF
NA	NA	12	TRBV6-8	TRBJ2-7	TGTGCCAGCAGTAACCAGGGATACGAGCAGTACTTC	CASSNQGYEQYF
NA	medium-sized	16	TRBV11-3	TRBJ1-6	TGTGCCAGCAGGCCCGGTGGAAGCTCCTATAATTCACCCCTCCACTTT	CASRPGGSSYNSPLHF
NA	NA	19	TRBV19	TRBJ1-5	TGTGCCAGTAGTATAGCGGGGGTATCCTTGTTCTCTAGCAATCAGCCCCAGCATTTT	CASSIAGVSLFSSNQPQHF
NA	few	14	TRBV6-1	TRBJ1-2	TGTGCCAGCAGTGAAGCATTGGGGAGCTATGGCTACACCTTC	CASSEALGSYGYTF
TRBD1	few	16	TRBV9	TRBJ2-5	TGTGCCAGCACGGCAGGGGGAGAACTAGAGGCAGTGACCCAGTACTTC	CASTAGGELEAVTQYF
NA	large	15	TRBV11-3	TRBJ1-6	TGTGCCAGCAGCGCGGGTAGCGCCTATAATTCACCCCTCCACTTT	CASSAGSAYNSPLHF
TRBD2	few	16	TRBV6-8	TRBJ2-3	TGTGCCAGCAGTTACAGGCGGGGGGGCTCGACAGATACGCAGTATTTT	CASSYRRGGSTDTQYF
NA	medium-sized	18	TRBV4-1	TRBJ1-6	TGCGCCAGCAGCGAAGGTGGGGCTTCGGGCTCCTATAATTCACCCCTCCACTTT	CASSEGGASGSYNSPLHF
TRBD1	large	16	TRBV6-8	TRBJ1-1	TGTGCCAGCAGGGGGGTTGAGGGGGCACCCCACACTGAAGCTTTCTTT	CASRGVEGAPHTEAFF
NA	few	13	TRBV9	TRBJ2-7	TGTGCCAGCAGCGTAGGCCCCCTCTACGAGCAGTACTTC	CASSVGPLYEQYF
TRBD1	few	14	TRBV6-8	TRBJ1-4	TGTGCCAGCAGGCGGGACAGTATTAATGAAAAACTGTTTTTT	CASRRDSINEKLFF
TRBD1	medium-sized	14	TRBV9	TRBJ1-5	TGTGCCAGCAGCGCGGGACAGCCGAATCAGCCCCAGCATTTT	CASSAGQPNQPQHF